The 9 T cell receptor beta chains listed next were all sequenced from one sample in a study of CD8 T cells in ankylosing spondylitis. From the 5' RACE reads, TCRdb called clonotypes with MiXCR, one entry per CDR3 protein. Of a few hundred thousand distinct CDR3 sequences listed, 15% to 20% are singletons. The specimen sequenced was blood, either unsorted or a sorted T cell fraction (not recorded which). These receptors were taken from a male donor with ankylosing spondylitis or in good health (not recorded which).

This clonotype has a count of ten or more. The gene calls are TRBV12-3 or TRBV12-4 and TRBJ2-5, with D possibly being TRBD2 (6 bases). Trimming removed 3 bases at V and 5 bases at J, with 7 bases between. This CDR3 spans 12 amino acids. The CDR3 DNA reads TGTGCCAGCAGTTTGGAGGGGGAGACCCAGTACTTC. This codes for CASSLEGETQYF.

The chain joins TRBV27 to TRBJ2-1; unclear D gene. The CDR3 contains 13 residues. The V end was cut by 0 bases, the J end by 5 bases, with 5 bases between. Germline loops: CDR1 MNHEY, CDR2 SMNVEV (reference sequence). The CDR3 coding sequence is TGTGCCAGCAGTTTATCCGAACACAATGAGCAGTTCTTC. It yields the protein CASSLSEHNEQFF.

This clonotype was seen more than once but under ten times. The gene calls are TRBV4-3 and TRBJ2-6; the match to TRBD2 covers 7 bases. J lost 2 bases, V lost 2 bases, and 6 bases had no gene match. The germline CDR1 and CDR2 sequences are LGHNA and YSLEER. This CDR3 has 17 amino acids. CDR3 amino acids: CASSQIQGGAGANVLTF. CDR3 in DNA: TGCGCCAGCAGCCAAATTCAGGGAGGGGCTGGGGCCAACGTCCTGACTTTC.

The sample holds many counts of this clonotype. The V and J genes are TRBV5-5 and TRBJ2-1, with D possibly called TRBD1 or TRBD2 (5 bases each). The CDR3 contains 11 residues. Germline lookup yields CDR1 SGHKS and CDR2 YYEKEE (reference sequence). V lost 4 bases and J lost 10, with 9 bases in between. The CDR3 here is CASSLRDEQFF. As DNA, the CDR3 is TGTGCCAGCAGCCTCCGGGACGAGCAGTTCTTC. The complete variable domain, with remaining parts taken from reference TRBV5-5 and TRBJ2-1, reads DAGVTQSPTHLIKTRGQQVTLRCSPISGHKSVSWYQQVLGQGPQFIFQYYEKEERGRGNFPDRFSARQFPNYSSELNVNALLLGDSALYLCASSLRDEQFFGPGTRLTVL.

The V call is TRBV3-1, the J call TRBJ2-7; the D gene is possibly TRBD2 (6 bases). The CDR3 covers 15 residues. V was pared by 3 bases and J by 0 bases, with 12 bases between. Germline values: CDR1 LGHDT, CDR2 YNNKEL (reference sequence). As DNA, the CDR3 is TGTGCCAGCAGCCACGGCGGAGGGTCCTCCTACGAGCAGTACTTC. This codes for CASSHGGGSSYEQYF.

The rearrangement links TRBV29-1 to TRBJ2-3; TRBD1 aligns across 8 bases. J gave up 3 bases and V 1 base, and 0 bases lay outside the gene matches. The CDR3 extends over 13 amino acids. Germline CDR1 reads SQVTM; CDR2 reads ANQGSEA. CDR3 DNA: TGCAGCGTTGAAGGGACAGGGACAGATACGCAGTATTTT. This sequence encodes CSVEGTGTDTQYF.

This chain joins TRBV12-3 or TRBV12-4 and TRBJ2-1; 10 bases agree with TRBD2. The length of the CDR3 is 14 residues. V lost 7 bases, J lost 8 bases, and 8 bases stayed unmatched. CDR3 coding DNA: TGTGCCAGCAAATCTAGCGGGAGCTGGCATGAGCAGTTCTTC. This encodes CASKSSGSWHEQFF.

The chain is built from TRBV6-1 and TRBJ1-4, with D possibly being TRBD1 (6 bases). Per the germline V gene, CDR1 is MNHNS and CDR2 is SASEGT. CDR3 length equals 15 residues. The germline V and J ends were trimmed by 5 bases and 6 bases, with 16 bases remaining between them. CDR3 bases: TGTGCCAGCAGTACCCCACAGGGAGGAGATGAAAAACTGTTTTTT. It translates to CASSTPQGGDEKLFF.

This clonotype was recorded only once. V is TRBV11-2 and J is TRBJ2-7; D is uncertain. V was pared by 5 bases and J by 7 bases, with 12 bases between. CDR1 and CDR2 (germline): SGHAT, FQNNGV. This CDR3 region has 12 residues. The CDR3 loop is CASSNKPWEQYF. The CDR3, as DNA: TGTGCCAGCAGCAACAAGCCCTGGGAGCAGTACTTC.